What follows is one TCR beta chain and its context. Its antigen is not identified. None of the donors, who were healthy HIV-negative adults, had recently had acute infections or vaccinations. Nashville, Tennessee was home to all donors, who were Caucasian adults. This entry is derived from a study of shared clonotypes between healthy human individuals. Study outcomes and limitations: Tissue TCR repertoires likely differ from these blood-only repertoires. It was the non-shared clonotypes that had lower generation probabilities than clonotypes shared by all four donors.

The CDR3 contains 14 residues. The V segment lost 5 bases and the J segment 4 bases; nucleotides outside the gene matches: 7. Germline-derived CDR1 and CDR2 are SGHDN and FVKESK. Data came from immunoSEQ multiplex PCR; TCRdb stores just in-frame clones and leaves some out. The sample gives around 120,000 clones, approximately 70% of which show up once; about 25% is in the top ten. The TCR was taken from a woman in her 30s in good health. This chain connects TRBV14 to TRBJ2-5; 7 bases line up with TRBD1. The source material was memory CD8+ T cells sorted from blood. This sample's subset: CD45RO+ cells pooled with CCR7-negative TemRA cells. The CDR3 DNA reads TGTGCCAGCAGCAAATTAGGGGGCGCAGAGACCCAGTACTTC. Its translation: CASSKLGGAETQYF.